This T cell receptor beta chain was profiled in a study of the immune and genomic landscape of osteosarcoma. This clone showed up just a few times. Generated by immunoSEQ multiplex PCR, the TCRdb table keeps only in-frame clones and is missing some. The sample holds 1,000 to 1,500 clones, about 73% seen once. CDR3 length: 14 amino acids. V trimming: 3 bases; J trimming: 7 bases; junction bases outside the gene matches: 3. Germline assignment: CDR1 MNHEY and CDR2 SMNVEV (reference sequence). The gene calls are TRBV27 and TRBJ1-6, with 7 positions matching TRBD1. The receptor's source is a man aged 25-40 years with osteosarcoma. Sequenced sample: primary tumor tissue from the femur. The CDR3 DNA is TGTGCCAGCAGTTTGGGACAGAAAAATTCACCCCTCCACTTT. It translates to CASSLGQKNSPLHF.